The 14 T cell receptor beta chains presented below share a single source sample, sequenced in a study of T cell changes during pregnancy in multiple sclerosis. Profiling relied on immunoSEQ multiplex PCR, and the TCRdb table lists in-frame clones only, not all of them. Counted here are under 85,000 clones, about 94% occurring once; the ten biggest clones make up about 0.5%. This sample comprised peripheral blood, obtained in the third trimester of pregnancy. Receptors originate from a female donor with multiple sclerosis, enrolled in a pregnancy study.

V usage is TRBV2 and J usage is TRBJ2-6, with D unclear. In germline, CDR1 is SNHLY, CDR2 FYNNEI. CDR3 length equals 16 residues. V was shortened by 6 bases and J by 4 bases, with 16 bases between the two germline ends. In DNA, the CDR3 is TGTGCCAGCAGAGAAACGCGGTTCTCCGGGGCCAACGTCCTGACTTTC. Its translation: CASRETRFSGANVLTF.

The chain is built from TRBV5-1 and TRBJ1-4; no reliable D call. V shed 2 bases and J shed 8 bases, with 10 bases lying between them. Germline V lookup: CDR1 SGHRS, CDR2 YFSETQ. This CDR3 has 13 residues. CDR3 region: CASSFSRWEKLFF. In DNA form, the CDR3 reads TGCGCCAGCAGCTTTAGTCGGTGGGAAAAACTGTTTTTT.

The rearrangement joins TRBV19 to TRBJ1-1; D unclear. The germline V and J ends were trimmed by 1 base and 1 base, with 7 bases remaining between them. The CDR3 runs 14 residues. The germline gives CDR1 LNHDA, CDR2 SQIVND (reference sequence). The CDR3 nucleotides are TGTGCCAGTAGTATAGTGCGGCAGAACACTGAAGCTTTCTTT. Amino acids: CASSIVRQNTEAFF.

The chain recombines TRBV6-1 with TRBJ2-2; 16 nucleotides match TRBD2. The junction had 2 bases not matched to a gene; V was cut back by 0 bases and J by 4 bases. Germline CDR1 reads MNHNS; CDR2 reads SASEGT. The CDR3 consists of 18 residues. The DNA for the CDR3 is TGTGCCAGCAGTGAAGCCGGGACTAGCGGGGGGGTCACCGGGGAGCTGTTTTTT. Translated, it gives CASSEAGTSGGVTGELFF.

The genes are TRBV19 and TRBJ2-7; D unresolved. The V end lost 1 base, the J end lost 4 bases, and 8 bases lay between the germline ends. The CDR3 covers 13 residues. The germline CDR1 and CDR2 sequences are LNHDA and SQIVND (reference sequence). The CDR3 nucleotides read TGTGCCAGTAGTATAGTTGTGGAGTACGAGCAGTACTTC. Its protein product is CASSIVVEYEQYF.

The rearrangement links TRBV18 to TRBJ1-5; no firm D call. CDR1 is KGHSH, CDR2 LQKENI, per germline. The CDR3 loop spans 14 amino acids. Trimming left V 3 bases short and J 6 bases short, with 12 bases between. As DNA, the CDR3 is TGTGCCAGCTCACCCGGTCAGGTTGGTCAGCCCCAGCATTTT. Its translation is CASSPGQVGQPQHF.

The rearrangement links TRBV5-4 to TRBJ2-3; 7 nucleotides line up with TRBD2. This CDR3 is built from 15 residues. V was pared by 2 bases and J by 0 bases, with 3 bases of the junction left unmatched. CDR1 and CDR2 from the germline V gene are SGHNT and YYREEE (reference sequence). The CDR3 bases are TGTGCCAGCAGCTTTGATAGCGGGAGCACAGATACGCAGTATTTT. Residues: CASSFDSGSTDTQYF.

This chain joins TRBV10-3 and TRBJ2-3; 7 positions agree with TRBD1. The CDR3 sequence is 15 residues long. The germline V gene encodes CDR1 ENHRY and CDR2 SYGVKD. With 8 bases clipped from V and 3 bases from J, the junction kept 11 bases outside the gene matches. This CDR3 reads CAIGTARTETDTQYF. In DNA form, the CDR3 reads TGTGCCATCGGGACAGCGAGGACGGAGACAGATACGCAGTATTTT.

The chain carries TRBV4-2 and TRBJ2-2, with TRBD1 matching over 11 bases. This CDR3 spans 18 amino acids. In germline, CDR1 is LGHNA, CDR2 YNFKEQ. With 4 bases clipped from V and 4 bases from J, the junction kept 11 bases outside the gene matches. The CDR3, as DNA: TGTGCCAGCAGCCGTCCTCCGGGACAGGGGGAGAGCACCGGGGAGCTGTTTTTT. This translates into CASSRPPGQGESTGELFF.

This chain connects TRBV7-2 to TRBJ2-7, with 14 bases lining up with TRBD2. Looked up from germline, CDR1 is SGHTA and CDR2 is FQGNSA. Trimming at V came to 1 base and at J to 1 base, leaving 6 bases not matched to a gene. The CDR3 totals 18 residues. The CDR3 DNA follows: TGTGCCAGCAGCTTAGTGGGACTAGCGGGGGCGGATTCCTACGAGCAGTACTTC. This translates into CASSLVGLAGADSYEQYF.

CDR3 coding DNA: TGTGCCACCAGCAGCGGACAGGGAGAGAATGGCTACACCTTC. Translating it yields CATSSGQGENGYTF. The chain recombines TRBV15 with TRBJ1-2, with 8 bases that match TRBD1. The junction had 6 bases not matched to a gene; V was cut back by 3 bases and J by 6 bases. The CDR3 length is 14 residues. Germline V gene lookup returns CDR1 LNHNV and CDR2 YYDKDF (reference sequence).

The V and J genes are TRBV7-8 and TRBJ2-4; 7 positions match TRBD1. The CDR3 sequence is 13 residues long. Germline-derived CDR1 and CDR2 are SGHVS and FQNEAQ. The V segment lost 5 bases and the J segment 15 bases; nucleotides outside the gene matches: 13. In DNA, the CDR3 is TGTGCCAGCAGCCGGGCCCTGGGGGACAGCGGGTACTTC. Its protein product is CASSRALGDSGYF.

V and J are TRBV27 and TRBJ2-6; a possible D gene is TRBD1 (5 bases). The germline gives CDR1 MNHEY, CDR2 SMNVEV (reference sequence). This CDR3 region has 17 residues. Trimming left V 3 bases short and J 2 bases short, with 14 bases between. CDR3 DNA sequence: TGTGCCAGCAGTTTCCTCTCTAGGGGTCCTGGGGCCAACGTCCTGACTTTC. Protein sequence: CASSFLSRGPGANVLTF.

The chain's CDR3 is CASSLRSTYNEQFF. CDR3 DNA: TGTGCCAGCAGCTTGCGTTCTACCTACAATGAGCAGTTCTTC. The V gene is TRBV7-2, the J gene TRBJ2-1, with D unresolved. Per germline, CDR1 SGHTA and CDR2 FQGNSA. The length of the CDR3 is 14 residues. The germline V and J ends were trimmed by 3 bases and 2 bases, with 8 bases remaining between them.